This T cell receptor (beta chain) was sequenced during a study of shared clonotypes between healthy human individuals (TCRdb year 2020). For context, the study as a whole: The cohort included three men and a couple of women between 18 and 49 years of age. Libraries were prepared and TCR repertoires were sequenced by different laboratories using diverse techniques, in order to increase sequencing depth and limit assay-specific biases. Per donor, leukapheresis produced somewhere between about 0.9 and 9.5 billion PBMCs. Per donor, three plates each were used for CD4 naive and CD4 memory, two for CD8 naive, and one for CD8 memory. The study deeply sequenced blood TCR repertoires of five healthy adults to estimate repertoire size and the extent of clonotype sharing between individuals. Summary of the overall study and its limitations: Pairwise subsampling led to the expectation that sequencing depth would affect the degree of clonotype sharing among donors. Compared with non-shared clonotypes, clonotypes shared by all four sorted-subset donors had higher generation probabilities. Only blood was sampled, and tissue TCR repertoires likely differ from those in blood. Naive subsets generally had larger estimated clonotype richness than memory subsets did. About 5% of naive CD4, around 3.5% of naive CD8, roughly 2.4% of memory CD4, and 0.35% to 0.5% of memory CD8 clonotypes were shared across four donors. Because the study included a small number of donors, the genetic and exposure-history diversity represented was limited. Incomplete sequencing was indicated by rarefaction of sorted-subset datasets, despite the large sequencing depth.

For the CD8 naive samples, CD45RO-negative cells were positively selected for CCR7, yielding a CD45RA+CCR7+ population from which TemRA cells were excluded. The donors were healthy, HIV-negative adults with no recently reported acute infections or vaccinations. Every donor was a Caucasian adult residing in Nashville, Tennessee, USA. Blood was collected by leukapheresis, and PBMCs were isolated by Ficoll-Histopaque density gradient centrifugation and then cryopreserved in liquid nitrogen vapor phase. Analytical flow cytometry was used to check the purity and quantity of every magnetically sorted T cell population. From each sorted fraction, genomic DNA was isolated and quantified by UV absorbance on a Nanodrop 2000c. With regard to this clone: No antigen is known for it. No much larger clone exists at a distance of one base, and base qualities are not known.

According to the germline V gene (reference sequence), CDR1 reads SGHNT and CDR2 reads YYREEE. Trimming removed 4 bases from V and 5 bases from J; the gene matches leave 13 bases unexplained. The CDR3 measures 16 amino acids from cysteine to phenylalanine. Of the read, only the CDR3 DNA is kept; its 48 bases are in frame from base 1. TCR CDR3 regions were amplified from genomic DNA by multiplex PCR using the deep immunoSEQ assay. Extracted genomic DNA from each cell subset was distributed evenly across all wells of several immunoSEQ 96-well plates, and each plate was treated as a replicate. For sorted subsets, each replicate PCR was loaded with about 0.2 ug genomic DNA, equivalent to about 33,000 T cell genomes. Purified libraries were quantified with a Qubit 3.0 fluorometer, sized on a Bioanalyzer 2100, and re-quantified with the KAPA Library Quantification kit. Each immunoSEQ 96-well plate was sequenced on its own single-read 150-cycle Illumina NextSeq 550 flow cell. In the source study's methods: The immunoSEQ output contained only junctional sequences without quality scores, so filtering could not match that applied to full-length reads. To assign V/J genes and CDR3, sequences were annotated against IMGT germline references using PyIR, a Python wrapper for IgBLAST v1.9. Reads were removed for weak V/J assignments (E-value above 1e-6), missing CDR3, stop codons, out-of-frame junctions, or ambiguous translated residues. V3J clonotypes were defined by identical inferred V gene, J gene, and CDR3 amino acid sequence. To compute the percentage overlap between repertoires, the number of shared unique clonotypes was divided by the size of the smaller repertoire. Repertoire richness was assessed with RTK rarefaction, the Chao1 estimator, and Recon v2.1 estimates of unobserved clonotypes. OLGA was used to compute generation probabilities for all TCRbeta clonotypes that the gDNA method yielded from a handful of donors. TCRdb holds this immuneACCESS table with in-frame rearrangements only. Some clones are missing; in checked studies, unresolved V genes explain under half, and the rest has no known cause. The DNA was the basis for D and trimming; V, J and clone size are from that table. Across this sample there are millions of clones, with approximately 94% seen only once. Roughly 1.1% of the sample comes from the top ten.

The sample consisted of naive CD8+ T cells sorted from blood. Taken with the paper, the label for cell subset or site translates to: CD45RA+CCR7+. The sequence was obtained from a man aged 18 to 35 in good health. The chain uses TRBV5-4 and TRBJ2-7; TRBD2 fits 9 bases in the junction. The sequence in DNA is TGTGCCAGCAGCCCCGCGGCGGGAGGGCCAAGCCACGAGCAGTACTTC. Its amino acids are CASSPAAGGPSHEQYF.